Shown below are 4 T cell receptor beta chains from a single sample sequenced in a study of blood T cell dynamics during melanoma immunotherapy. TCRdb's copy holds only in-frame clones and misses some; the assay was immunoSEQ multiplex PCR. In the table there are several thousand clones, over 75% of which are singletons. Time point here: week 3, after first cycle of checkpoint inhibitor. The sequencing here drew on blood, taken from a patient treated with checkpoint blockade. The receptors come from a human donor with melanoma.

The chain links TRBV1 to TRBJ2-3. TRBV1 is a known pseudogene. The CDR3 is 15 residues long. The CDR3 DNA sequence: TGCACCAGCCCCCGGGGGCCTCCTCCCACAGATACGCAGTATTTT. It encodes CTSPRGPPPTDTQYF.

V gene TRBV28 combines with J gene TRBJ1-4; TRBD1 aligns across 9 bases. This CDR3 region has 18 residues. Germline V lookup: CDR1 MDHEN, CDR2 SYDVKM. Trimming at V came to 6 bases and at J to 3 bases, leaving 14 bases not matched to a gene. The CDR3 sequence is CASRSRDRVRTANEKLFF. The CDR3 DNA follows: TGTGCCAGCAGGTCACGGGACAGGGTGAGAACAGCTAATGAAAAACTGTTTTTT.

J is TRBJ1-4 and V is TRBV30; perhaps TRBD1 as D (6 bases). Trimming shortened V by 2 bases and J by 8 bases, and 21 bases separated the two germline ends. The CDR3 length is 16 residues. The germline gives CDR1 GTSNPN, CDR2 SVGIG (reference sequence). The CDR3 DNA reads as TGTGCCTGGAGTCCCCCGGGGGGCAGTACCGGGGAAAAACTGTTTTTT. Protein: CAWSPPGGSTGEKLFF.

This sequence joins TRBV5-1 and TRBJ2-5; the match to TRBD1 covers 9 bases. The closer fit of TRBJ2-7 to the DNA end suggests the J call may be wrong. The CDR3 totals 15 residues. CDR1 is SGHRS, CDR2 YFSETQ, per germline. The CDR3 loop is CASSPGTGSLYEQYF. CDR3 in DNA: TGCGCCAGCAGCCCCGGGACAGGGTCTTTATACGAGCAGTACTTC.